The sequence of this T cell receptor beta chain was determined in a study of T cell responses to AZD1222 COVID-19 vaccine (dated by TCRdb to the early 2020s). Broadly, across the study: A total of about 230 trial participants underwent TCR sequencing, of whom about 210 received two doses of AZD1222 and approximately 25 received two doses of the MenACWY control vaccine. Trial participants were enrolled by age into subgroups of 18-55, 56-69 and 70-plus years, and about 150, 27 and 61 TCR-sequenced participants, respectively, were included in these subgroups. What the research found in general, with its limitations: Nearly half of unique spike-specific TCRs reportedly recognized epitopes outside regions mutated in the B.1.351 and B.1.1.7 variants. No day 14 peak-response samples were available, so repertoires were characterized only after the peak T cell response. Conclusions about previously exposed vaccinees are limited because only five to seven AZD1222 recipients were SARS-CoV-2 seropositive at baseline. In the small 56-69-year group, the increase in depth fell short of significance, most likely because of low power. Vaccine-associated CD4 TCRs spanned the whole spike protein, with dominant responses in regions 160-218 and 743-854. Participants were mostly white British, with more females than males. The authors suggested clonal diversity may have been underestimated. After two AZD1222 doses, spike-specific TCR breadth and depth were significantly higher than at day 0 and than in MenACWY recipients.

Reading the germline V gene gives CDR1 MNHEY and CDR2 SVGAGI. The V and J ends are trimmed by 7 bases and 0 bases, leaving 14 bases between them. The CDR3 spans 15 residues, from the cysteine through the phenylalanine. Left in the record is the CDR3 DNA by itself, 45 bases read in frame from the first base. This specimen's time point label, per the study, means: about 28 days (+/-7) after the second vaccine dose. Because spike-specific TCR depth and breadth did not differ between the two schedules, AZD1222 recipients who got a second dose at roughly 4 weeks were pooled with those who got a second dose at roughly 12 weeks. Vaccinee samples were obtained from the UK trials COV001 and COV002, which included a single-blind randomized controlled phase 2/3 trial of AZD1222 (ChAdOx1 nCoV-19) in healthy adults. For TCRbeta chain sequencing, PBMC samples from trial participants were taken at day 0 and at day 28 after the second dose.

Concerning this clone itself: No antigen is known for it. Base qualities are not recorded, but no much larger clone differs from it by a single base.

The CDR3 regions of human TCRbeta chains were subjected to immunosequencing. As for the authors' bioinformatics: Repertoire TCRs were checked for matches against a reference library of SARS-CoV-2-specific TCRs that had been generated using the MIRA antigen-specificity platform. Breadth was defined as the fraction of unique TCRs that were SARS-CoV-2-associated. Depth was defined as the fraction of total T cells that were SARS-CoV-2-associated. Each spike-specific TCR was assigned to its reactive spike region and to a CD4 or CD8 class using the MIRA data. Log10-transformed breadth and depth values were compared by one-way ANOVA with Sidak's multiple comparisons tests. The table was pulled from immuneACCESS by TCRdb, which kept in-frame rearrangements only. Such tables lose some clones; where checked, under half of the loss comes from unresolved V genes, and the rest has no known cause. V and J calls and clone size are those listed in that table; D and trimming were worked out from the DNA. Across this sample there are 100,000 or so clones, with 70% to 90% seen only once. The top ten clones comprise 10% of the sample.

The specimen was peripheral blood, collected 28 days after the second AZD1222 dose. In this chain, TRBV6-5 is recombined with TRBJ2-3; a tentative D call is TRBD1 (5 bases match). This receptor was identified in an adult who received the AZD1222 COVID-19 vaccine. The base sequence is TGTGCCAGCACCCCTGGGGCTCTGAGCACAGATACGCAGTATTTT. It encodes CASTPGALSTDTQYF.